The source of this T cell receptor (beta chain) is a study of T cells after yellow fever vaccination. Notes on the study in general: The CD4 and CD8 compartments had a small share of their clonotypes in common. FACS-sorted repertoires might harbor abundant contaminating clonotypes from the bulk population.

Trimming cost V 4 bases and J 3 bases; bases outside gene matches: 3. The length of the CDR3 is 14 residues. Using its own MiXCR run on the 5' RACE reads, TCRdb lists one record per CDR3 protein. The sample shows tens of thousands of distinct CDR3 sequences, about 7.2% of them seen only once. A remark on this clonotype: Its cognate antigen is unknown.

The TCR was taken from a man younger than 30 who received the YFV17D yellow fever vaccine. V usage is TRBV12-3 or TRBV12-4 and J usage is TRBJ2-3, with 8 positions matching TRBD2. Sample: CD8+ T cells sorted from PBMCs, taken 10 to 11 days after the first yellow fever vaccination. The CDR3 spells CASSSGTRTDTQYF. CDR3 in DNA: TGTGCCAGCAGTTCGGGGACTAGGACAGATACGCAGTATTTT.